Here is one T cell receptor (beta chain) with its context. Its specificity is unknown. Sequencing used immunoSEQ multiplex PCR; TCRdb keeps in-frame clones, though not all of them. The sample lists about 210,000 clones, roughly 94% seen once, with around 1.5% in the top ten. This sample is drawn from a study of T cell responses to AZD1222 COVID-19 vaccine. Points from the study as a whole: Compared with day 0, the breadth and depth of the Spike-specific TCR repertoire rose significantly after two doses of AZD1222. Clonal diversity was possibly underestimated, and white British individuals and females predominated among donors. Repertoire sampling was restricted to post-peak T cell response timepoints. Spike was spanned by vaccine-associated CD4 TCRs, which were dominant at 160-218 and 743-854.

The source was peripheral blood, collected 28 days after the second dose of the MenACWY control vaccine. The receptor was isolated from an adult who received the MenACWY meningococcal vaccine as a control.

CDR3 sequence reads: CASSLEGSRTDTQYF. DNA of the CDR3: TGTGCCAGCAGCTTGGAGGGTAGCCGGACAGATACGCAGTATTTT. The V call is TRBV5-4, the J call TRBJ2-3; D ambiguous. Germline V gives CDR1 SGHNT, CDR2 YYREEE (reference sequence). The CDR3 runs 15 residues. The V end lost 0 bases, the J end lost 3 bases, and 11 bases lay between the germline ends. Drawing the rest from reference TRBV5-4 and TRBJ2-3, the complete variable domain is ETGVTQSPTHLIKTRGQQVTLRCSSQSGHNTVSWYQQALGQGPQFIFQYYREEENGRGNFPPRFSGLQFPNYSSELNVNALELDDSALYLCASSLEGSRTDTQYFGPGTRLTVL.